The next 6 T cell receptor beta chains were all read from a single sample in a study of shared clonotypes between healthy human individuals. Sequenced by immunoSEQ multiplex PCR; TCRdb stores in-frame clones only, minus some. The sample carries around 2,000,000 clones, around 95% recorded once. Material: naive CD4+ T cells sorted from blood. Subset here: CD45RA+ positively selected. Receptor source: a man between 18 and 35 years old in good health.

The V gene is TRBV5-6, the J gene TRBJ2-3; 10 positions match TRBD2. Germline CDR1 SGHDT, CDR2 YYEEEE. The V and J ends lost 1 base and 2 bases, in that order; junction bases with no gene match: 7. The CDR3 covers 17 residues. This CDR3 is CASSLRSTSGVTDTQYF. As DNA, the CDR3 is TGTGCCAGCAGCTTGCGCTCTACTAGCGGGGTCACAGATACGCAGTATTTT.

This clone was seen a handful of times. The chain employs TRBV4-1 and TRBJ1-6, with no clear D. The germline V gene encodes CDR1 MGHRA and CDR2 YSYEKL. The germline V and J ends were trimmed by 0 bases and 12 bases, with 18 bases remaining between them. This CDR3 spans 16 amino acids. The CDR3 region is CASSQEARTLPVPLHF. Written as DNA, the CDR3 is TGCGCCAGCAGCCAAGAAGCCAGGACCCTCCCTGTACCCCTCCACTTT.

This chain joins TRBV7-2 and TRBJ2-7; D might be TRBD2 (5 bases). Germline-derived CDR1 and CDR2 are SGHTA and FQGNSA. V was trimmed by 5 bases and J by 0 bases, leaving 14 bases between them. This CDR3 has 15 residues. The CDR3 DNA sequence: TGTGCCAGCAGCCGGACTTCACTTAGCTCCTACGAGCAGTACTTC. Translation: CASSRTSLSSYEQYF. Full variable domain (rest looked up from reference TRBV7-2 and TRBJ2-7): GAGVSQSPSNKVTEKGKDVELRCDPISGHTALYWYRQSLGQGLEFLIYFQGNSAPDKSGLPSDRFSAERTGGSVSTLTIQRTQQEDSAVYLCASSRTSLSSYEQYFGPGTRLTVT.

For the CDR3, the DNA is TGTGCCAGCAGTTACGCCCAGGGATATAGCAATCAGCCCCAGCATTTT. Translation: CASSYAQGYSNQPQHF. The chain recombines TRBV6-6 with TRBJ1-5, with D perhaps matching TRBD1 (5 bases). This CDR3 is 16 amino acids long. Trimming removed 2 bases from V and 0 bases from J, with 11 bases in between. Per the germline V gene, CDR1 is MNHNY and CDR2 is SVGAGI (reference sequence).

This chain links TRBV7-2 with TRBJ2-2, with D uncertain. The CDR3 extends over 14 amino acids. The germline CDR1 and CDR2 sequences are SGHTA and FQGNSA. Trimming left V 4 bases short and J 4 bases short, with 10 bases between. CDR3 nucleotides: TGTGCCAGCAGCTCGAAGGTCGGCACCGGGGAGCTGTTTTTT. Translated: CASSSKVGTGELFF.

The rearrangement links TRBV7-2 to TRBJ2-3; 12 positions match TRBD2. Germline CDR1 reads SGHTA; CDR2 reads FQGNSA. This CDR3 has 15 amino acids. Losses at the gene ends were 3 bases for V and 6 bases for J; bases not matched to a gene: 4. For the CDR3, the DNA is TGTGCCAGCAGCTTTCTAGCGGGGGGGAGTGATACGCAGTATTTT. Residues: CASSFLAGGSDTQYF.